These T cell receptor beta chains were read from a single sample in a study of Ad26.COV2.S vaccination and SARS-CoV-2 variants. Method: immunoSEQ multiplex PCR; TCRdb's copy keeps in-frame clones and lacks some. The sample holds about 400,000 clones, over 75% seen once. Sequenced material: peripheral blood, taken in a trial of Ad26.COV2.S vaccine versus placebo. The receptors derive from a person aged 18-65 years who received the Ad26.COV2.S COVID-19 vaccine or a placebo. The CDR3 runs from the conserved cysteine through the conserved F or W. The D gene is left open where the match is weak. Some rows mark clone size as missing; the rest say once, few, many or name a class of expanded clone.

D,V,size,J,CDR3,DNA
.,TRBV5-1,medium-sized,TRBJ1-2,CASSATGMGGYTF,TGCGCCAGCAGCGCTACAGGGATGGGAGGCTACACCTTC
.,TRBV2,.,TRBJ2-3,CASRGRGTDTQYF,TGTGCCAGCAGGGGACGGGGCACAGATACGCAGTATTTT
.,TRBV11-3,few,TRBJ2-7,CASSLEDEQYF,TGTGCCAGCAGCTTAGAAGACGAGCAGTACTTC
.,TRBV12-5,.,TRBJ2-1,CASSEGSYNEQFF,TGTGCTAGTTCGGAGGGGTCCTACAATGAGCAGTTCTTC
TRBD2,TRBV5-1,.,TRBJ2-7,CASSTSGRNEQYF,TGCGCCAGCTCGACTAGCGGGAGAAACGAGCAGTACTTC
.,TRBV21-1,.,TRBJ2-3,CASSSVRAGDTDTQYF,TGTGCCAGCAGCTCTGTTCGAGCGGGAGACACAGATACGCAGTATTTT
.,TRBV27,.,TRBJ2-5,CASSFRRQETQYF,TGTGCCAGCAGTTTTCGACGACAAGAGACCCAGTACTTC
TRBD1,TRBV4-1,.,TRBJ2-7,CASSHRTGDYEQYF,TGCGCCAGCAGCCACCGAACAGGGGACTACGAGCAGTACTTC
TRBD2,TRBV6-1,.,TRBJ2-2,CASSEAGSGLNTGELFF,TGTGCCAGCAGTGAAGCGGGTAGCGGGCTGAACACCGGGGAGCTGTTTTTT
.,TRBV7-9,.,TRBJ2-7,CASSPGTQSSYEQYF,TGTGCCAGCAGCCCCGGGACCCAGAGCTCCTACGAGCAGTACTTC
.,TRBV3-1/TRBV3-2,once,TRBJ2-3,CASSQGLGTQYF,TGTGCCAGCAGCCAAGGCCTAGGTACGCAGTATTTT
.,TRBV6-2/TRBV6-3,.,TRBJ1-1,CASSYTRAFEAFF,TGTGCCAGCAGTTACACCAGGGCCTTTGAAGCTTTCTTT
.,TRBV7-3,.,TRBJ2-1,CASSLDQDNEQFF,TGTGCCAGCAGCTTAGACCAAGACAATGAGCAGTTCTTC
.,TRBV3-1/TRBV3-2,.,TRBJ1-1,CASSRPGGTEAFF,TGTGCCAGCAGCCGCCCAGGCGGCACTGAAGCTTTCTTT
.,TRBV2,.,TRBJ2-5,CASTDHEGGETQYF,TGTGCCAGCACCGATCACGAGGGGGGAGAGACCCAGTACTTC
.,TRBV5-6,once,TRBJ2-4,CASSFWSPNTAKNIQYF,TGTGCCAGCAGCTTTTGGTCGCCCAATACCGCCAAAAACATTCAGTACTTC
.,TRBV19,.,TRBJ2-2,CASSPLAGRGELFF,TGTGCCAGTAGTCCGTTAGCTGGGCGCGGGGAGCTGTTTTTT
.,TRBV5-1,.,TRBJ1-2,CASSLSPPNYGYTF,TGCGCCAGCAGCTTGTCCCCCCCTAACTATGGCTACACCTTC
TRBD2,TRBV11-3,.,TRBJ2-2,CASSLAGGNTGELFF,TGTGCCAGCAGCTTAGCGGGAGGGAACACCGGGGAGCTGTTTTTT
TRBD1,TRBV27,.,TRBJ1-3,CASSPGTVRSGNTIYF,TGTGCCAGCAGTCCCGGGACAGTCCGCTCTGGAAACACCATATATTTT
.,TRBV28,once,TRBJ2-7,CASRPLLGEQYF,TGTGCCAGCAGACCTCTTTTGGGGGAGCAGTACTTC
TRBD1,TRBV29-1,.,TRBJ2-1,CSVESQGVNEQFF,TGCAGCGTTGAATCACAGGGGGTCAATGAGCAGTTCTTC
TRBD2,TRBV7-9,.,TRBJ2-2,CAGQGLAEVTGELFF,TGTGCCGGGCAGGGACTAGCGGAGGTAACCGGGGAGCTGTTTTTT
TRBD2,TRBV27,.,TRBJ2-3,CASSLSLAGPTDTQYF,TGTGCCAGCAGTCTGTCCCTAGCGGGGCCCACAGATACGCAGTATTTT
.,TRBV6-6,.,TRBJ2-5,CASRVGETQYF,TGTGCCAGCAGGGTGGGAGAGACCCAGTACTTC
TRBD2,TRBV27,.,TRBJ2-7,CASTDPLSAGVPHEQYF,TGTGCCAGCACCGATCCCCTTTCGGCGGGAGTCCCTCACGAGCAGTACTTC
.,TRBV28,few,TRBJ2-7,CASSLNRRVRPSSYEQYF,TGTGCCAGCAGTTTGAACAGGAGGGTGCGCCCCAGCTCCTACGAGCAGTACTTC
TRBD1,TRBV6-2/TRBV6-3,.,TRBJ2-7,CASSYGQGGYEQYF,TGTGCCAGCAGTTACGGACAGGGGGGTTACGAGCAGTACTTC
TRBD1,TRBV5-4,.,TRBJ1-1,CASSRGQGLNTEAFF,TGTGCCAGCAGCCGAGGACAGGGGTTGAACACTGAAGCTTTCTTT
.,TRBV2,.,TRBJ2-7,CASSRETIPEQYF,TGTGCCAGCAGTAGGGAGACTATTCCCGAGCAGTACTTC
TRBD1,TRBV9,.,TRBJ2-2,CASSVVDRMNTGELFF,TGTGCCAGCAGCGTAGTGGACAGGATGAACACCGGGGAGCTGTTTTTT
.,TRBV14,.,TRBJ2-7,CASSPGRGLYEQYF,TGTGCCAGCAGCCCCGGTCGTGGACTCTACGAGCAGTACTTC
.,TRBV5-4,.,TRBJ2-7,CASSLQGSYEQYF,TGTGCCAGCAGCTTACAGGGTAGCTACGAGCAGTACTTC
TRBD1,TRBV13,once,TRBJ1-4,CASRVSGQGKEKLFF,TGTGCCAGCAGGGTCTCGGGACAGGGTAAAGAAAAACTGTTTTTT
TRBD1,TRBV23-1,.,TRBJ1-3,CASSQGQGRSGNTIYF,TGCGCCAGCAGTCAAGGACAGGGGCGCTCTGGAAACACCATATATTTT
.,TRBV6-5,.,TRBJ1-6,CASSLKSGAYNSPLHF,TGTGCCAGCAGTTTAAAGTCGGGGGCTTATAATTCACCCCTCCACTTT
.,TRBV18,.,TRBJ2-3,CASSPLRGDTQYF,TGTGCCAGCTCACCACTCCGGGGGGATACGCAGTATTTT
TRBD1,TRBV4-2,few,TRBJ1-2,CASSQDKGGTGQVLHGYTF,TGTGCCAGCAGCCAGGACAAGGGGGGGACGGGACAGGTATTGCATGGCTACACCTTC
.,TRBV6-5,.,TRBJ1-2,CASSRQYGYTF,TGTGCCAGCAGTCGACAGTATGGCTACACCTTC
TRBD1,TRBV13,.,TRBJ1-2,CASSHLRDRGLLNGYTF,TGTGCCAGCAGCCATCTCCGGGACAGGGGGCTTCTGAATGGCTACACCTTC
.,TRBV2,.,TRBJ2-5,CASRWLEGGETQYF,TGTGCCAGCAGGTGGTTGGAGGGTGGGGAGACCCAGTACTTC
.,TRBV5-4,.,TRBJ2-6,CASSSGTDRSGANVLTF,TGTGCCAGCAGCTCCGGGACGGACCGCTCTGGGGCCAACGTCCTGACTTTC
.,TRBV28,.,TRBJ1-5,CASSFKGGSSNQPQHF,TGTGCCAGCAGTTTTAAAGGGGGAAGTAGCAATCAGCCCCAGCATTTT
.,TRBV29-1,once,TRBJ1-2,CSVEGAEKNYGYTF,TGCAGCGTTGAGGGGGCTGAGAAGAACTATGGCTACACCTTC
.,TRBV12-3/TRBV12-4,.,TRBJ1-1,CASSSHTNTEAFF,TGTGCCAGCAGTTCTCACACTAACACTGAAGCTTTCTTT
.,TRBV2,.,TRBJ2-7,CASTSQTYEQYF,TGTGCCAGCACCAGCCAGACCTACGAGCAGTACTTC
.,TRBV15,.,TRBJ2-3,CATSRVTSTDTQYF,TGTGCCACCAGCAGAGTAACTAGCACAGATACGCAGTATTTT
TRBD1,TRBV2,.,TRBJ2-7,CASSELTGPYEQYF,TGTGCCAGCAGTGAATTGACAGGGCCCTACGAGCAGTACTTC
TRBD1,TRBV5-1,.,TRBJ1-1,CASDRGDNTEAFF,TGCGCCAGCGACAGGGGGGATAACACTGAAGCTTTCTTT
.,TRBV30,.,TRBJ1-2,CARGSGRTNYGYTF,TGTGCTCGAGGGTCGGGACGGACTAACTATGGCTACACCTTC
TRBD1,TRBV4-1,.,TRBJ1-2,CASSHPGQGATFGYTF,TGCGCCAGCAGCCACCCAGGACAGGGGGCAACCTTTGGCTACACCTTC
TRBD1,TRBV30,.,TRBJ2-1,CAWQGEGAKNEQFF,TGTGCCTGGCAGGGGGAAGGTGCTAAGAATGAGCAGTTCTTC
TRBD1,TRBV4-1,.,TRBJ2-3,CASSQEGQRTDTQYF,TGCGCCAGCAGCCAAGAGGGACAGAGAACAGATACGCAGTATTTT
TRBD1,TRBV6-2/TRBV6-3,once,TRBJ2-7,CASSYPPDRGYSYEQYF,TGTGCCAGCAGTTACCCGCCCGACAGGGGATACTCCTACGAGCAGTACTTC
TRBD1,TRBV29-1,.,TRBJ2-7,CSVRTGGGEQYF,TGCAGCGTTAGGACAGGGGGGGGCGAGCAGTACTTC
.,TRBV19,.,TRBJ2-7,CASSSAGYEQYF,TGTGCCAGCTCTAGCGCAGGGTACGAGCAGTACTTC
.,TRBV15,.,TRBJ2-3,CATSRERASTDTQYF,TGTGCCACCAGCAGAGAGAGGGCTAGCACAGATACGCAGTATTTT
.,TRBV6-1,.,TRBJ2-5,CASSERKPKDETQYF,TGTGCCAGCAGTGAGAGGAAGCCGAAGGACGAGACCCAGTACTTC
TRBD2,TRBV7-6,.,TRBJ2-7,CASSYSGRAYEQYF,TGTGCCAGCAGCTATAGCGGGAGGGCGTACGAGCAGTACTTC
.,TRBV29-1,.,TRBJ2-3,CSPREISTDTQYF,TGCAGCCCGAGGGAAATTAGCACAGATACGCAGTATTTT